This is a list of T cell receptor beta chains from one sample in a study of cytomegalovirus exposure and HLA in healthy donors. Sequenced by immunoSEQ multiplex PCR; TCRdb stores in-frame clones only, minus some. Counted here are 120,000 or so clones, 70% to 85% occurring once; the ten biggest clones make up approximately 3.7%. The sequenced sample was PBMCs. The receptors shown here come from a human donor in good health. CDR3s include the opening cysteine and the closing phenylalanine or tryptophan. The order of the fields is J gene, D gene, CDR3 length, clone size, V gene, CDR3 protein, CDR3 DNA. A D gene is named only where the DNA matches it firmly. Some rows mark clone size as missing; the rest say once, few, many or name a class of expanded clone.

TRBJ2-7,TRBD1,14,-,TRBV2,CASSDGTGDREQYF,TGTGCCAGCAGTGACGGGACAGGCGACCGAGAGCAGTACTTC
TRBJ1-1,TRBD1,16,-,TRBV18,CASSPKGANMNTEAFF,TGTGCCAGCTCACCTAAGGGGGCGAATATGAACACTGAAGCTTTCTTT
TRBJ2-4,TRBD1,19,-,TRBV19,CASSIEVGQVKESKNIQYF,TGTGCCAGTAGTATAGAAGTCGGACAGGTCAAGGAATCCAAAAACATTCAGTACTTC
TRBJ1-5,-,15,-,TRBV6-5,CASSSTGFSNQPQHF,TGTGCCAGCAGTTCGACAGGTTTTAGCAATCAGCCCCAGCATTTT
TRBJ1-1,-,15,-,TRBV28,CASTGQGFSSTEAFF,TGTGCCAGCACGGGGCAGGGGTTCTCGAGCACTGAAGCTTTCTTT
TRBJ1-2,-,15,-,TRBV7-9,CSSSPDRGYNYGYTF,TGTTCCAGCAGTCCTGACCGAGGATATAACTATGGCTACACCTTC
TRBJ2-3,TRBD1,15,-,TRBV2,CASSDDRGFTDTQYF,TGTGCCAGCAGTGATGACAGGGGGTTTACAGATACGCAGTATTTT
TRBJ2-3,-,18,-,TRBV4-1,CASSQFGSARAGTDTQYF,TGCGCCAGCAGCCAATTCGGGAGCGCCAGGGCGGGCACAGATACGCAGTATTTT
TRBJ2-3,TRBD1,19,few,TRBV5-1,CASSLYPATGGLSTDTQYF,TGCGCCAGCAGCTTGTACCCCGCGACAGGGGGGCTTAGCACAGATACGCAGTATTTT
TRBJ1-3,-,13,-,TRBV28,CASSPLSGNTIYF,TGTGCCAGCAGCCCACTCTCTGGAAACACCATATATTTT
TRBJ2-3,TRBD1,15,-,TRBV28,CATQKPGQGTDTQYF,TGTGCCACCCAGAAACCGGGACAGGGAACAGATACGCAGTATTTT
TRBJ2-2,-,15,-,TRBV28,CASRLRTANTGELFF,TGTGCCAGCAGACTCCGGACAGCGAACACCGGGGAGCTGTTTTTT
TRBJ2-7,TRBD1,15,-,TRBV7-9,CASSPTGTAVYEQYF,TGTGCCAGCAGCCCGACAGGGACAGCGGTCTACGAGCAGTACTTC
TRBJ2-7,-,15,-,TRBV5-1,CASRSELDRGDEQYF,TGCGCCAGCAGATCAGAACTAGATAGAGGCGACGAGCAGTACTTC
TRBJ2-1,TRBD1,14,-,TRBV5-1,CASSSGQGVNEQFF,TGCGCCAGCAGCTCGGGACAGGGCGTGAATGAGCAGTTCTTC
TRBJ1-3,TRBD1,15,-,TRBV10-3,CAIRGGQPSGNTIYF,TGTGCCATCAGGGGGGGACAGCCCTCTGGAAACACCATATATTTT
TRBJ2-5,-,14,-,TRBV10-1,CASSAKGEQEAQYF,TGCGCCAGCAGCGCCAAGGGGGAACAAGAGGCCCAGTACTTC
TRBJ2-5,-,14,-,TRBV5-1,CASSPSGPGETQYF,TGCGCCAGCAGCCCCTCGGGTCCGGGGGAGACCCAGTACTTC
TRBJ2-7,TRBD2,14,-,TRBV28,CASSRIAGIYEQYF,TGTGCCAGCAGCAGGATAGCGGGAATCTACGAGCAGTACTTC
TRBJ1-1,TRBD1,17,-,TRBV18,CASSPLLDRGPNTEAFF,TGTGCCAGCTCACCCCTCCTGGACAGGGGACCGAACACTGAAGCTTTCTTT
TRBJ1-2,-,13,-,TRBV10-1,CASRADNNYGYTF,TGCGCCAGCAGGGCTGACAATAACTATGGCTACACCTTC
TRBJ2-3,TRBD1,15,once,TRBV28,CASRLVGTGSSTQYF,TGTGCCAGCCGTCTCGTCGGGACAGGGTCTTCTACGCAGTATTTT
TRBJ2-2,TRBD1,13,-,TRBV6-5,CASRDRVTGELFF,TGTGCCAGCCGGGACAGGGTCACCGGGGAGCTGTTTTTT
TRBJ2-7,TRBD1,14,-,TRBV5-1,CASSAGTGGYEQYF,TGCGCCAGCAGCGCCGGGACAGGGGGTTACGAGCAGTACTTC
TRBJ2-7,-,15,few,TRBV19,CASSMQWGRPYEQYF,TGTGCCAGTAGTATGCAGTGGGGGCGACCCTACGAGCAGTACTTC
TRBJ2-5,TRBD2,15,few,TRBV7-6,CASSPIAGGAETQYF,TGTGCCAGCAGCCCTATAGCGGGAGGGGCGGAGACCCAGTACTTC
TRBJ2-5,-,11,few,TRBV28,CASSFLETQYF,TGTGCCAGCAGTTTTCTGGAGACCCAGTACTTC
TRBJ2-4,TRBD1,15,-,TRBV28,CASLQVGTAKNIQYF,TGTGCCAGCCTGCAAGTCGGGACAGCAAAAAACATTCAGTACTTC
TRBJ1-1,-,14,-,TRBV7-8,CASSLTGLWTEAFF,TGTGCCAGCAGCTTAACAGGCCTTTGGACTGAAGCTTTCTTT
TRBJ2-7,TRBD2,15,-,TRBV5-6,CASRPGVAGSYEQYF,TGTGCCAGCAGACCCGGGGTAGCGGGTTCCTACGAGCAGTACTTC
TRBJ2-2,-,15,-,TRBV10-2,CASSELLVASGELFF,TGCGCCAGCAGTGAGCTGCTAGTAGCGTCCGGGGAGCTGTTTTTT
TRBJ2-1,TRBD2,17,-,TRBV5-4,CASSLLGLAGYRNEQFF,TGTGCCAGCAGCTTGTTGGGACTAGCGGGCTACCGGAATGAGCAGTTCTTC
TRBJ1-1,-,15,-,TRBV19,CASSMWAGVNTEAFF,TGTGCCAGTAGTATGTGGGCGGGGGTGAACACTGAAGCTTTCTTT
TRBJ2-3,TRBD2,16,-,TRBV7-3,CASSPKSGTSFDTQYF,TGTGCCAGCAGCCCGAAATCCGGGACTAGCTTCGATACGCAGTATTTT
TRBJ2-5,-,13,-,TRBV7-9,CASSYSSQETQYF,TGTGCCAGCAGCTATAGCTCACAAGAGACCCAGTACTTC
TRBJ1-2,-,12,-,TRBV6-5,CASRAANYGYTF,TGTGCCAGCAGGGCAGCTAACTATGGCTACACCTTC
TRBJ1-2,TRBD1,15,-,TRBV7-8,CASSLSTGGFYGYTF,TGTGCCAGCAGCTTAAGTACAGGGGGTTTCTATGGCTACACCTTC
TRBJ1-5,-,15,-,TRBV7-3,CASSLIVGEGQPQHF,TGTGCCAGCAGCTTAATTGTGGGGGAGGGTCAGCCCCAGCATTTT
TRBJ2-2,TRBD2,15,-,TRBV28,CASSLLAGAGGELFF,TGTGCCAGCAGTTTACTAGCGGGAGCGGGCGGGGAGCTGTTTTTT
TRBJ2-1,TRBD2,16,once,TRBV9,CASSVAISGSYNEQFF,TGTGCCAGCAGCGTAGCAATTAGCGGGAGCTACAATGAGCAGTTCTTC
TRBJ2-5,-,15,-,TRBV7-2,CASSLLASIQETQYF,TGTGCCAGCAGTTTGCTAGCGTCAATACAAGAGACCCAGTACTTC
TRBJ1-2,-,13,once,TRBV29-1,CSVGVGATYGYTF,TGCAGCGTTGGGGTTGGGGCCACTTATGGCTACACCTTC